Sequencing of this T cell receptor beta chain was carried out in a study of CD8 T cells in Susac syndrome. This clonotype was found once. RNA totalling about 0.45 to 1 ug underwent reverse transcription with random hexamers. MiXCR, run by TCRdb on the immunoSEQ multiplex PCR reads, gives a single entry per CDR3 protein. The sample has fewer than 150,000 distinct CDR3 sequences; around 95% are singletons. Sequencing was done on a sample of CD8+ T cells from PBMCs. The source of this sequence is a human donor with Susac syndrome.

CDR3 loop: CASSPRDRASHEAFF. As DNA, the CDR3 is TGTGCCAGCAGCCCCCGGGACAGGGCCTCTCATGAAGCTTTCTTT. The rearrangement uses TRBV7-9 and TRBJ1-1; 9 nucleotides agree with TRBD1. The V segment lost 5 bases and the J segment 7 bases; nucleotides outside the gene matches: 11. The CDR3 contains 15 residues. CDR1 is SEHNR, CDR2 FQNEAQ, per germline (reference sequence).